A single sample is the source of the 31 T cell receptor beta chains below, sequenced in a study of CXCR3-negative and CXCR3-positive naive CD8 T cells (dated by TCRdb to about 2019). The sequencer was a NextSeq 550. The Human TCR Profiling Kit (MiLaboratory) was used to prepare UMI-labeled 5' RACE TRB cDNA libraries. Reads reprocessed by TCRdb are summarized as one entry per CDR3 protein sequence, and DNA is absent. For this sample, the table gives tens of thousands of distinct CDR3 sequences. Approximately 1.4% of the sample is taken by the ten largest. Sample: naive CXCR3- CD8+ T cells from blood. The cell subset or site label here, explained by the study, means: CD45RO-CCR7+CD27+CD95- naive CD8+ T cells lacking CXCR3 (TNR3-). These receptors were taken from a human donor in good health. Some clones in this sample may be carry-over from other donors' samples.

The chain carries TRBV27 and TRBJ2-5. The CDR3 has 13 amino acids. Germline loops: CDR1 MNHEY, CDR2 SMNVEV (reference sequence). CDR3 residues: CASSFSSLETQYF.

CDR3 sequence reads: CASSYATDEQYF. The chain combines TRBV6-6 with TRBJ2-7. The CDR3 totals 12 residues. Germline V lookup: CDR1 MNHNY, CDR2 SVGAGI (reference sequence).

V is TRBV7-2 and J is TRBJ2-3. The CDR3 has 15 residues. The germline gives CDR1 SGHTA, CDR2 FQGNSA. The CDR3 spells CASSLGTAFTDTQYF.

The chain employs TRBV12-3 or TRBV12-4 and TRBJ2-7. The CDR3 has 13 amino acids. The CDR3 reads CASSFDGAYEQYF.

The chain has TRBV6-1 and TRBJ2-7. From germline, CDR1 is MNHNS and CDR2 SASEGT. CDR3 length: 13 amino acids. The CDR3: CASSETRTYEQYF.

This chain's CDR3 is CATSGSPLHEQYF. The rearrangement joins TRBV15 to TRBJ2-7; the D call of TRBD1 rests on TCRdb alone, since no DNA is present to check it. The CDR3 is 13 amino acids. Looked up from germline, CDR1 is LNHNV and CDR2 is YYDKDF (reference sequence).

The chain combines TRBV23-1 with TRBJ2-4; TCRdb names TRBD2, which stays unverified in the absence of DNA. TRBV23-1 is an open reading frame, and its role is uncertain. CDR3 length: 16 amino acids. CDR3 loop: CASSPNSKGRKNIQYF.

The V call is TRBV29-1, the J call TRBJ2-2. The CDR3 sequence is 13 residues long. The germline V gene encodes CDR1 SQVTM and CDR2 ANQGSEA. The CDR3 protein is CSVGSPNTGELFF.

The chain has TRBV29-1 and TRBJ1-1; the TCRdb call, TRBD1, lacks DNA for checking. The germline V gene has CDR1 SQVTM and CDR2 ANQGSEA. CDR3 length: 12 amino acids. CDR3 sequence reads: CSATGGNTEAFF. The full variable domain, rest sourced from reference TRBV29-1 and TRBJ1-1, is SAVISQKPSRDICQRGTSLTIQCQVDSQVTMMFWYRQQPGQSLTLIATANQGSEATYESGFVIDKFPISRPNLTFSTLTVSNMSPEDSSIYLCSATGGNTEAFFGQGTRLTVV.

V usage is TRBV2 and J usage is TRBJ2-7; TCRdb designates TRBD1, a call that cannot be tested without DNA. CDR3 size: 14 residues. The germline V gene has CDR1 SNHLY and CDR2 FYNNEI. The CDR3 loop reads CASSARGGQYEQYF.

This chain uses TRBV5-1 with TRBJ1-5. Germline V gives CDR1 SGHRS, CDR2 YFSETQ. The CDR3 is 14 amino acids. This CDR3 is CASRSGLSDQPQHF.

The chain combines TRBV7-6 with TRBJ1-4; absent DNA, TCRdb's TRBD1 call cannot be checked. Germline V lookup: CDR1 SGHVS, CDR2 FNYEAQ. The CDR3 is 14 residues long. The chain's CDR3 is CASSTDSTNEKLFF. Full variable domain (rest looked up from reference TRBV7-6 and TRBJ1-4): GAGVSQSPRYKVTKRGQDVALRCDPISGHVSLYWYRQALGQGPEFLTYFNYEAQQDKSGLPNDRFSAERPEGSISTLTIQRTEQRDSAMYRCASSTDSTNEKLFFGSGTQLSVL.

The genes are TRBV28 and TRBJ2-7; TCRdb indicates TRBD1, and absent DNA this call remains unverified. The CDR3 contains 15 residues. Germline CDR1 is MDHEN and CDR2 is SYDVKM. This CDR3 is CASSRRAGTKYEQYF. Supplemented by reference TRBV28 and TRBJ2-7, the full variable domain reads DVKVTQSSRYLVKRTGEKVFLECVQDMDHENMFWYRQDPGLGLRLIYFSYDVKMKEKGDIPEGYSVSREKKERFSLILESASTNQTSMYLCASSRRAGTKYEQYFGPGTRLTVT.

The J gene is TRBJ2-5, the V gene TRBV29-1. CDR1 and CDR2 (germline): SQVTM, ANQGSEA. The CDR3 covers 13 residues. CDR3 sequence reads: CSVVPGNQETQYF.

The rearrangement uses TRBV6-5 and TRBJ1-2. This CDR3 region has 14 residues. Germline CDR1 is MNHEY and CDR2 is SVGAGI. CDR3: CASSLSGHNYGYTF.

The gene calls are TRBV29-1 and TRBJ2-2. CDR1 is SQVTM, CDR2 ANQGSEA, per germline. The CDR3 length is 11 residues. CDR3 in amino acids: CSGYYTGELFF.

This chain uses TRBV4-3 with TRBJ2-1. Germline V lookup: CDR1 LGHNA, CDR2 YSLEER. The CDR3 totals 16 residues. CDR3 amino acids: CASSQDLAGYYNEQFF.

V gene TRBV7-9 combines with J gene TRBJ1-6; the D gene TCRdb calls, TRBD1, cannot be checked with no DNA. The germline gives CDR1 SEHNR, CDR2 FQNEAQ (reference sequence). CDR3 length: 16 amino acids. The CDR3 reads CASIPTGTGGNSPLHF.

The J gene is TRBJ2-1, the V gene TRBV27. CDR3 length: 13 residues. Germline V gene sequence: CDR1 MNHEY, CDR2 SMNVEV (reference sequence). The CDR3 reads CASSFIRDNEQFF.

The chain is built from TRBV6-5 and TRBJ1-2; absent DNA, TCRdb's TRBD1 call cannot be checked. This CDR3 spans 13 amino acids. Germline V gene lookup returns CDR1 MNHEY and CDR2 SVGAGI. CDR3 protein: CASSWDRSDGYTF.

The chain uses TRBV27 and TRBJ1-5. CDR1 MNHEY and CDR2 SMNVEV come from the germline V gene (reference sequence). The CDR3 consists of 15 residues. CDR3 sequence: CASSKLIKLDQPQHF.

The chain carries TRBV7-3 and TRBJ2-1; TCRdb selects TRBD1, and the lack of DNA leaves this call unchecked. CDR3 length: 16 residues. Germline loops: CDR1 SGHTA, CDR2 FQGTGA. The CDR3 sequence is CASSQYGGDGLNEQFF.

This chain uses TRBV24-1 with TRBJ2-2; TCRdb returns TRBD1, unconfirmable since there is no DNA. Per germline, CDR1 KGHDR and CDR2 SFDVKD. There are 15 residues in the CDR3. This chain's CDR3 is CATSEGTGNTGELFF.

The gene calls are TRBV7-9 and TRBJ1-4; TCRdb lists TRBD1, though no DNA is available to test this call. The CDR3 covers 15 residues. The germline V gene has CDR1 SEHNR and CDR2 FQNEAQ (reference sequence). The CDR3 is CASSSSQALNEKLFF.

CDR3 in amino acids: CAISEPKTGPIYGYTF. The V gene is TRBV10-3, the J gene TRBJ1-2; the D gene TCRdb calls, TRBD1, cannot be checked with no DNA. The CDR3 loop spans 16 amino acids. The germline V gene has CDR1 ENHRY and CDR2 SYGVKD.

This chain uses TRBV28 with TRBJ2-5; no DNA is available, so the TRBD1 call from TCRdb remains unchecked. The CDR3 is made up of 16 amino acids. The V gene's germline CDR1 is MDHEN and CDR2 SYDVKM. Here the CDR3 reads CASSALGAGERETQYF.

This sequence joins TRBV14 and TRBJ1-5. The CDR3 totals 14 residues. Per the germline V gene, CDR1 is SGHDN and CDR2 is FVKESK. The CDR3 loop is CASSQEGLNQPQHF.

The J gene is TRBJ2-7, the V gene TRBV7-9; no DNA is available, so the TRBD1 call from TCRdb remains unchecked. The CDR3 extends over 16 amino acids. Germline CDR1 and CDR2: SEHNR and FQNEAQ (reference sequence). Here the CDR3 reads CASSSRWTGPVGEQYF.

V gene TRBV15 combines with J gene TRBJ1-1; TCRdb proposes TRBD1, but this gene call is untestable without DNA. There are 15 residues in the CDR3. Germline CDR1 LNHNV, CDR2 YYDKDF (reference sequence). The CDR3: CATSTDRGLNTEAFF.

The V call is TRBV6-4, the J call TRBJ1-2; without DNA, the TCRdb call of TRBD1 cannot be checked. Germline V gives CDR1 MRHNA, CDR2 SNTAGT. The CDR3 contains 17 residues. CDR3 in amino acids: CASSDPGEGRDNYGYTF.

The chain is built from TRBV5-1 and TRBJ2-7; TCRdb reports TRBD1, a call that lacks DNA to check it against. The CDR3 totals 14 residues. Germline V gene sequence: CDR1 SGHRS, CDR2 YFSETQ. The CDR3 reads CASSLGQGPNEQFF.